This TCR beta chain was identified during a study of T cell repertoires in cytomegalovirus infection. For the study at large: Signatures in public TCR beta sequences pointed to both CMV infection and matching HLA type. Overall study findings and caveats: There were carriers of CMV plus the relevant HLA, and cumulative public TCR beta family frequency identified them.

TCRdb analysed the reads with MiXCR anew, one entry per CDR3 protein. The table includes some 220,000 distinct CDR3 sequences, under 8.5% detected once. Of note for this clonotype: Its antigen remains unidentified.

This CDR3 spans 15 amino acids. Looked up from germline, CDR1 is LNHNV and CDR2 is YYDKDF (reference sequence). With 4 bases clipped from V and 8 bases from J, the junction kept 10 bases outside the gene matches. This rearrangement joins TRBV15 to TRBJ2-1, with 8 bases identical to TRBD1. Sequences were obtained from PBMCs. This sequence was found in a human donor in good health (CMV status not recorded). Some clones in this sample may be carry-over from other donors' samples. The CDR3 spells CATSTPGGSLDEQFF. CDR3 bases: TGTGCCACCAGCACCCCAGGGGGCTCCTTGGATGAGCAGTTCTTC.